The entry below gives a single T cell receptor (beta chain) sequence along with its context. The antigen is unknown. The source of the sample is a study of Graves' ophthalmopathy and Graves' hyperthyroidism. Overall study: Peripheral blood was obtained at first diagnosis, ahead of any treatment.

Transcripts of RNA were the source for amplifying TCR beta CDR3 regions. HTBI primers were employed in first-round RT-PCR, then a second-round multiplex PCR followed. TCRdb re-called the multiplex PCR reads through MiXCR, storing one row per CDR3 protein. This table has about 660,000 distinct CDR3 sequences, just over 40% appearing once. The CDR3 extends over 16 amino acids. The V gene lost 5 bases and the J gene lost 10 bases, with 21 bases spanning the gap. Moderate-to-severe activity, CAS ≥3, NOSPECS ≥4 and duration under 3 months were recorded for donors with ophthalmopathy. Certain patients were not enrolled. These were patients with other autoimmune diseases, uncontrolled infections, pregnancy or lactation. Points from the study as a whole: The 13-signature model separated ophthalmopathy from stable hyperthyroidism at roughly 90% sensitivity and around 81% specificity.

The sequence came from an adult man with Graves' ophthalmopathy. The rearrangement links TRBV12-3 or TRBV12-4 to TRBJ1-6; D possibly corresponds to TRBD1 (6 bases). Sequencing was performed on peripheral blood. CDR3: CASSLAGTPLGSPLHF. In DNA form, the CDR3 reads TGTGCCAGCAGTCTCGCCGGGACACCCTTAGGCTCACCCCTCCACTTT.